One and the same sample provided the 24 T cell receptor beta chains below, sequenced in a study of cytomegalovirus exposure and HLA in healthy donors. With 60 Vbeta and 13 Jbeta primers, the PCR was carried out. Sequencing was performed with immunoSEQ multiplex PCR; in TCRdb, only in-frame clones are kept and a portion is missing. The sample lists 65,000 to 85,000 clones; about a tenth were seen once. Sequencing used PBMCs. All receptors come from a man in his 60s in good health and CMV-seropositive.

The V and J genes are TRBV28 and TRBJ2-3, with 8 nucleotides matching TRBD2. The length of the CDR3 is 13 residues. In germline, CDR1 is MDHEN, CDR2 SYDVKM. Losses at the gene ends were 5 bases for V and 4 bases for J; bases not matched to a gene: 2. DNA of the CDR3: TGTGCCAGCAGTCGGGGGGGTTCAGATACGCAGTATTTT. Its translation is CASSRGGSDTQYF. The variable domain in full, with the rest retrieved from reference TRBV28 and TRBJ2-3, is DVKVTQSSRYLVKRTGEKVFLECVQDMDHENMFWYRQDPGLGLRLIYFSYDVKMKEKGDIPEGYSVSREKKERFSLILESASTNQTSMYLCASSRGGSDTQYFGPGTRLTVL.

This clone was counted a few times. The chain recombines TRBV10-3 with TRBJ2-7; 15 nucleotides agree with TRBD2. Per germline, CDR1 ENHRY and CDR2 SYGVKD. Trimming took 4 bases from V and 5 from J; bases not matched to a gene: 9. The CDR3 is made up of 17 amino acids. The CDR3 loop is CAISGGGLAGGPHEQYV. DNA for the CDR3: TGTGCCATCAGTGGGGGCGGACTAGCGGGGGGGCCCCACGAGCAGTACGTC.

There are a few counts of this clone. J is TRBJ2-6 and V is TRBV5-1; maybe TRBD1 (5 bases). The CDR3 spans 21 residues. V gave up 1 base and J gave up 0 bases, with 23 bases separating them. Germline V gene sequence: CDR1 SGHRS, CDR2 YFSETQ. CDR3 nucleotides: TGCGCCAGCAGCTTGAGGTCTGCGTTTGTTGACAGTACCTCTGGGGCCAACGTCCTGACTTTC. This sequence encodes CASSLRSAFVDSTSGANVLTF.

The rearrangement joins TRBV28 to TRBJ2-3; 10 bases agree with TRBD2. Germline lookup yields CDR1 MDHEN and CDR2 SYDVKM. Trimming removed 5 bases from V and 6 bases from J; junction bases left unmatched: 11. The CDR3 loop spans 16 amino acids. CDR3 amino acids: CASSPSLAGVTDTQYF. Here the CDR3 DNA reads TGTGCCAGCAGTCCCAGTCTAGCGGGGGTCACGGATACGCAGTATTTT.

This clone has only a few counts. This chain connects TRBV18 to TRBJ1-4; D is ambiguous. Germline lookup yields CDR1 KGHSH and CDR2 LQKENI. V lost 5 bases to trimming and J lost 3 bases, with 10 bases between them. The CDR3 sequence is 14 residues long. The CDR3 nucleotides are TGTGCCAGCTCATTCGGGGAGGCTAATGAAAAACTGTTTTTT. As protein: CASSFGEANEKLFF.

The chain links TRBV30 to TRBJ1-5, with D possibly TRBD1 on 6 matching bases. Trimming removed 2 bases at V and 1 base at J, with 15 bases between. The CDR3 consists of 16 residues. Germline CDR1 and CDR2: GTSNPN and SVGIG (reference sequence). CDR3 amino acids: CAWSPEGGWSNQPQHF. DNA of the CDR3: TGTGCCTGGAGTCCAGAAGGGGGATGGAGCAATCAGCCCCAGCATTTT.

This clone came up a few times. This rearrangement joins TRBV5-3 to TRBJ2-2; 10 nucleotides line up with TRBD1. TRBV5-3 is filed as an ORF, its function uncertain. Unmatched junction bases numbered 16, after V lost 8 bases and J lost 6 bases. This CDR3 is built from 17 residues. This CDR3 reads CARGCGTGEAPPGELFF. In DNA form, the CDR3 reads TGTGCCAGGGGATGCGGGACAGGGGAGGCCCCTCCCGGGGAGCTGTTTTTT.

This sequence joins TRBV28 and TRBJ2-2, with D maybe TRBD2 (6 bases). CDR1 and CDR2 from the germline V gene are MDHEN and SYDVKM. V shed 5 bases and J shed 7 bases, with 11 bases lying between them. This CDR3 is built from 13 residues. The CDR3 region is CASSLLAYGELFF. CDR3 coding DNA: TGTGCCAGCAGTCTCCTAGCGTACGGGGAGCTGTTTTTT.

This chain joins TRBV6-5 and TRBJ1-6; tentatively, D is TRBD1 (5 bases). This CDR3 region has 14 residues. V lost 6 bases to trimming and J lost 9 bases, with 15 bases between them. Germline-derived CDR1 and CDR2 are MNHEY and SVGAGI. This chain's CDR3 is CASRPNGASSPLHF. The CDR3 DNA is TGTGCCAGCAGACCGAATGGGGCCTCTTCACCCCTCCACTTT.

The genes are TRBV9 and TRBJ2-2, with a possible D match to TRBD1 (5 bases). With 1 base removed from V and 2 bases from J, the gap between germline ends came to 9 bases. The CDR3 sequence is 15 residues long. Germline CDR1 SGDLS, CDR2 YYNGEE. DNA of the CDR3: TGTGCCAGCAGCGTACAGGGTATCAACACCGGGGAGCTGTTTTTT. It codes for CASSVQGINTGELFF.

The chain joins TRBV23-1 to TRBJ1-3, with 9 bases that match TRBD1. TRBV23-1 is sorted into the ORF group, with uncertain function. The CDR3 extends over 16 amino acids. With V trimmed by 1 base and J by 8 bases, 9 bases remained unmatched. The CDR3 sequence: CASSQLTDRGEYTIYF. The DNA of the CDR3 is TGCGCCAGCAGTCAATTGACGGACAGGGGCGAATACACCATATATTTT.

The V call is TRBV15, the J call TRBJ2-5; 7 positions match TRBD1. The CDR3 totals 15 residues. CDR1 and CDR2 (germline): LNHNV, YYDKDF (reference sequence). J gave up 2 bases and V 1 base, and 4 bases lay outside the gene matches. CDR3 region: CATSRGRDRQETQYF. For the CDR3, the DNA is TGTGCCACCAGCAGAGGCCGGGACAGACAAGAGACCCAGTACTTC.

This clone was observed a handful of times. The CDR3 DNA reads TGTGCCAGCAGCCATCAGGGGACCCAAGAGACCCAGTACTTC. It is translated as CASSHQGTQETQYF. V gene TRBV5-6 combines with J gene TRBJ2-5; D may be TRBD1 (6 bases). The CDR3 sequence is 14 residues long. Trimming cost V 4 bases and J 1 base, with 11 bases left between them. Germline-derived CDR1 and CDR2 are SGHDT and YYEEEE.

The chain carries TRBV30 and TRBJ1-1; 7 bases are shared with TRBD1. With 3 bases clipped from V and 8 bases from J, the junction kept 9 bases outside the gene matches. CDR1 is GTSNPN, CDR2 SVGIG, per germline (reference sequence). This CDR3 comprises 13 residues. The CDR3: CAWSGTGAQEAFF. The CDR3 DNA reads TGTGCCTGGAGCGGAACAGGGGCCCAAGAAGCTTTCTTT.

This clone appeared a single time. The V call is TRBV7-9, the J call TRBJ1-5; the match to TRBD1 covers 7 bases. V lost 5 bases and J lost 3; bases outside the gene matches: 4. The V gene's germline CDR1 is SEHNR and CDR2 FQNEAQ (reference sequence). This CDR3 is built from 14 residues. The CDR3 is CASSATGNNQPQHF. The CDR3 DNA reads TGTGCCAGCAGCGCGACAGGGAACAATCAGCCCCAGCATTTT.

This clone was counted between two and nine times. The rearrangement uses TRBV27 and TRBJ1-2; possible D gene TRBD1, 6 bases. The CDR3 length is 17 residues. V gave up 0 bases and J gave up 4 bases, with 18 bases separating them. The germline V gene has CDR1 MNHEY and CDR2 SMNVEV (reference sequence). The CDR3 reads CASSLSASVGGLYGYTF. For the CDR3, the DNA is TGTGCCAGCAGTTTATCGGCGTCAGTTGGGGGCCTCTATGGCTACACCTTC.

This clone was seen more than once but under ten times. This rearrangement joins TRBV11-3 to TRBJ2-5; 9 bases map to TRBD1. V was pared by 6 bases and J by 1 base, with 18 bases of the junction left unmatched. CDR1 is SGHNT and CDR2 is YENEEA in the germline V gene. The CDR3 runs 19 residues. CDR3: CASRCGTGRWAASQETQYF. CDR3 DNA: TGTGCCAGCAGGTGCGGGACAGGGAGGTGGGCCGCGAGCCAAGAGACCCAGTACTTC.

The chain employs TRBV7-2 and TRBJ2-3, with 12 bases that match TRBD1. The germline CDR1 and CDR2 sequences are SGHTA and FQGNSA. This CDR3 region has 16 residues. With 0 bases clipped from V and 3 bases from J, the junction kept 1 base outside the gene matches. The chain's CDR3 is CASSLAGQGATDTQYF. For the CDR3, the DNA is TGTGCCAGCAGCTTAGCGGGACAGGGGGCGACAGATACGCAGTATTTT.

The sample holds a few counts of this clone. The CDR3 protein is CASSLGAGSTVLHF. CDR3 DNA: TGCGCCAGCAGCTTGGGGGCAGGGTCCACCGTACTCCACTTT. The rearrangement uses TRBV5-1 and TRBJ1-6, with a possible D match to TRBD1 (5 bases). The CDR3 runs to 14 residues. CDR1 SGHRS and CDR2 YFSETQ come from the germline V gene. Trimming took 0 bases from V and 16 from J, leaving 17 bases between them. The full variable domain, its missing parts supplied by reference TRBV5-1 and TRBJ1-6, is KAGVTQTPRYLIKTRGQQVTLSCSPISGHRSVSWYQQTPGQGLQFLFEYFSETQRNKGNFPGRFSGRQFSNSRSEMNVSTLELGDSALYLCASSLGAGSTVLHFGNGTRLTVT.

CDR3 sequence reads: CASSRGASYNEQFF. Here the CDR3 DNA reads TGTGCCAGCAGCCGCGGGGCATCCTACAATGAGCAGTTCTTC. The chain employs TRBV27 and TRBJ2-1; possible D gene TRBD2, 6 bases. V was shortened by 6 bases and J by 1 base, with 10 bases between the two germline ends. The length of the CDR3 is 14 residues. Germline CDR1 is MNHEY and CDR2 is SMNVEV (reference sequence).

The chain recombines TRBV6-6 with TRBJ1-2; perhaps TRBD1 as D (6 bases). V shed 10 bases and J shed 3 bases, with 15 bases lying between them. The CDR3 is made up of 13 amino acids. Per germline, CDR1 MNHNY and CDR2 SVGAGI (reference sequence). CDR3: CAIQTGFDYGYTF. Here the CDR3 DNA reads TGTGCCATCCAAACAGGGTTTGACTATGGCTACACCTTC.

This clone was picked up a small number of times. The chain links TRBV5-1 to TRBJ2-3; TRBD2 is a possible D gene (6 bases). The CDR3 spans 15 residues. The germline V gene has CDR1 SGHRS and CDR2 YFSETQ. V was cut by 4 bases and J by 0 bases, with 12 bases left in between. CDR3 amino acids: CASSQSGTSTDTQYF. DNA of the CDR3: TGCGCCAGCAGCCAATCCGGGACTAGCACAGATACGCAGTATTTT.

There are a few counts of this clone. The chain joins TRBV19 to TRBJ1-5; possibly TRBD1 for D (6 bases). This CDR3 comprises 14 residues. The V gene lost 7 bases and the J gene lost 2 bases, with 12 bases spanning the gap. The germline CDR1 and CDR2 sequences are LNHDA and SQIVND (reference sequence). This CDR3 is CASIGRGGNQPQHF. The CDR3 DNA reads TGTGCCAGTATTGGCAGGGGAGGCAATCAGCCCCAGCATTTT.

The rearrangement uses TRBV5-1 and TRBJ2-5; the match to TRBD2 covers 8 bases. CDR3 length: 17 amino acids. Trimming at V came to 1 base and at J to 8 bases, leaving 16 bases not matched to a gene. Germline V lookup: CDR1 SGHRS, CDR2 YFSETQ. The DNA of the CDR3 is TGCGCCAGCAGCTTGCCTGAGGCAGCGGGGGCCTTATTAACCCAGTACTTC. It translates to CASSLPEAAGALLTQYF.